Below, 32 T cell receptor beta chains from the same sample are listed, as sequenced in a study of blood T cell repertoires in COVID-19. The repertoire was sequenced with immunoSEQ multiplex PCR; TCRdb's copy has only in-frame clones and lacks some. The table has 90,000 to 100,000 clones, about 86% seen once; the top ten hold around 1.6%. Sequenced: peripheral blood. These receptors were taken from an elderly man with acute or convalescent COVID-19.

V gene TRBV29-1 combines with J gene TRBJ2-2, with a tentative D call TRBD2 (5 bases). Germline V CDR1 and CDR2: SQVTM, ANQGSEA. Trimming stripped 4 bases from V and 4 bases from J, with 7 bases between. CDR3 length equals 12 residues. This chain's CDR3 is CSVGLATGELFF. In DNA form, the CDR3 reads TGCAGCGTTGGGCTAGCCACCGGGGAGCTGTTTTTT.

CDR3 amino acids: CASSEWTGLNEKLFF. Here the CDR3 DNA reads TGTGCCAGCAGTGAATGGACAGGCCTTAATGAAAAACTGTTTTTT. This rearrangement joins TRBV2 to TRBJ1-4, with 7 bases identical to TRBD1. V was clipped by 2 bases and J by 4 bases; unmatched bases: 4. The CDR3 is made up of 15 amino acids. The germline V gene encodes CDR1 SNHLY and CDR2 FYNNEI.

This chain links TRBV29-1 with TRBJ2-2, with D possibly matching TRBD1 (6 bases). CDR1 and CDR2 from the germline V gene are SQVTM and ANQGSEA. The CDR3 has 14 residues. Trimming removed 4 bases from V and 5 bases from J, with 14 bases in between. This CDR3 is CSVAPTGSTGELFF. The CDR3 DNA is TGCAGCGTTGCCCCAACAGGGAGTACCGGGGAGCTGTTTTTT.

This clone was seen a few times. This sequence joins TRBV5-1 and TRBJ1-1, with 9 bases that match TRBD1. The V segment lost 0 bases and the J segment 8 bases; nucleotides outside the gene matches: 11. Germline CDR1 SGHRS, CDR2 YFSETQ. This CDR3 is 16 amino acids long. CDR3 region: CASSLATGQGSSEAFF. The CDR3 DNA follows: TGCGCCAGCAGCTTGGCGACGGGACAGGGCTCATCGGAAGCTTTCTTT.

This rearrangement joins TRBV6-2 or TRBV6-3 to TRBJ2-1, with 7 bases that match TRBD2. The CDR3 has 15 amino acids. Germline V gene lookup returns CDR1 MNHEY and CDR2 SVGEGT. Trimming at V came to 8 bases and at J to 9 bases, leaving 16 bases not matched to a gene. CDR3 DNA sequence: TGTGCCAGCGGCCCCCAGTGGGAGGGCCGGAGTGAGCAGTTCTTC. Translating it yields CASGPQWEGRSEQFF.

V and J are TRBV9 and TRBJ2-3; the D gene is possibly TRBD1 (6 bases). Germline V gene data show CDR1 as SGDLS and CDR2 as YYNGEE. With 3 bases removed from V and 8 bases from J, the gap between germline ends came to 19 bases. The CDR3 has 15 residues. The CDR3 region has the DNA TGTGCCAGCAGCGCAGGGGACCGCGTGGTAGGTACGCAGTATTTT. Its translation is CASSAGDRVVGTQYF.

This clone occurred once. V usage is TRBV5-1 and J usage is TRBJ1-2; 9 nucleotides match TRBD1. The CDR3 runs 14 residues. Trimming cost V 0 bases and J 6 bases; bases outside gene matches: 3. Germline V gene sequence: CDR1 SGHRS, CDR2 YFSETQ. CDR3 in amino acids: CASSLARDRDGYTF. CDR3 coding DNA: TGCGCCAGCAGCTTGGCCAGGGACAGGGATGGCTACACCTTC.

This sequence joins TRBV7-4 and TRBJ2-7; 8 bases agree with TRBD2. V shed 3 bases, J shed 2 bases, and the junction held 0 bases outside the gene matches. The CDR3 spans 13 residues. The germline gives CDR1 SGHVT, CDR2 SQSDAQ. In DNA, the CDR3 is TGTGCCAGCAGCTTGGGACTAGCCTACGAGCAGTACTTC. It encodes CASSLGLAYEQYF.

In DNA, the CDR3 is TGTGCCAGCAGTCCACAGGGGGCAAATGAGCAGTTCTTC. Translation gives CASSPQGANEQFF. The chain is built from TRBV25-1 and TRBJ2-1; 9 bases line up with TRBD1. Germline values: CDR1 MGHDK, CDR2 SYGVNS. This CDR3 region has 13 residues. V dropped 5 bases and J dropped 7; count of bases not matched to a gene: 3. The full variable domain, rest sourced from reference TRBV25-1 and TRBJ2-1, is EADIYQTPRYLVIGTGKKITLECSQTMGHDKMYWYQQDPGMELHLIHYSYGVNSTEKGDLSSESTVSRIRTEHFPLTLESARPSHTSQYLCASSPQGANEQFFGPGTRLTVL.

CDR3 in amino acids: CASSRPLRENTQYF. The CDR3 DNA sequence: TGTGCCAGCAGCCGCCCATTAAGAGAAAATACGCAGTATTTT. The chain uses TRBV5-6 and TRBJ2-3; D unresolved. CDR3 size: 14 residues. The germline gives CDR1 SGHDT, CDR2 YYEEEE. V was trimmed by 4 bases and J by 7 bases, leaving 16 bases between them.

The chain employs TRBV30 and TRBJ1-3; perhaps TRBD1 as D (6 bases). V was clipped by 4 bases and J by 11 bases, with 21 bases between them. Germline CDR1 reads GTSNPN; CDR2 reads SVGIG (reference sequence). The CDR3 length is 14 residues. The CDR3 region is CAWNPRDTKSPIYF. Written as DNA, the CDR3 is TGTGCCTGGAACCCCCGGGACACAAAAAGCCCCATATATTTT.

The rearrangement joins TRBV28 to TRBJ2-2, with D maybe TRBD2 (7 bases). The germline gives CDR1 MDHEN, CDR2 SYDVKM. The V gene lost 7 bases and the J gene lost 8 bases, with 17 bases spanning the gap. This CDR3 spans 14 amino acids. The CDR3 spells CASKPWGGAGELFF. The CDR3 coding sequence is TGTGCCAGCAAACCTTGGGGGGGGGCTGGGGAGCTGTTTTTT. Full variable domain (missing parts from reference TRBV28 and TRBJ2-2): DVKVTQSSRYLVKRTGEKVFLECVQDMDHENMFWYRQDPGLGLRLIYFSYDVKMKEKGDIPEGYSVSREKKERFSLILESASTNQTSMYLCASKPWGGAGELFFGEGSRLTVL.

V usage is TRBV5-4 and J usage is TRBJ2-1; 10 nucleotides match TRBD2. CDR1 is SGHNT and CDR2 is YYREEE in the germline V gene (reference sequence). After removal of 0 bases from V and 14 bases from J, the junction contained 5 bases not matched to a gene. The CDR3 spans 13 residues. The CDR3 region is CASSLGLAGDKFF. CDR3 sequence (DNA): TGTGCCAGCAGCTTGGGGCTAGCGGGAGATAAGTTCTTC. Using reference TRBV5-4 and TRBJ2-1 for the parts outside the CDR3, the full variable domain is ETGVTQSPTHLIKTRGQQVTLRCSSQSGHNTVSWYQQALGQGPQFIFQYYREEENGRGNFPPRFSGLQFPNYSSELNVNALELDDSALYLCASSLGLAGDKFFGPGTRLTVL.

The V call is TRBV10-3, the J call TRBJ1-2; D possibly corresponds to TRBD1 (6 bases). The CDR3 sequence is 15 residues long. The V end lost 0 bases, the J end lost 2 bases, and 10 bases lay between the germline ends. From germline, CDR1 is ENHRY and CDR2 SYGVKD. CDR3 sequence reads: CAISESRDINYGYTF. DNA of the CDR3: TGTGCCATCAGTGAGTCTCGGGACATCAACTATGGCTACACCTTC.

The CDR3 region is CASSLPVSGRTYEQYF. CDR3 DNA sequence: TGTGCCAGCAGCTTACCAGTAAGCGGGAGAACCTACGAGCAGTACTTC. This chain uses TRBV7-2 with TRBJ2-7, with 8 bases fitting TRBD2. Per germline, CDR1 SGHTA and CDR2 FQGNSA. CDR3 length: 16 amino acids. With V trimmed by 2 bases and J by 2 bases, 8 bases remained unmatched.

On this clone: The same CDR3 arises from other DNA sequences in this sample as well. This rearrangement joins TRBV7-3 to TRBJ1-1; no firm D call. Germline V lookup: CDR1 SGHTA, CDR2 FQGTGA. This CDR3 comprises 13 residues. Deletions cut 2 bases from V and 5 bases from J, with 9 bases between. CDR3 sequence (DNA): TGTGCCAGCAGCTTATCGCGGGGAACTGAAGCTTTCTTT. Protein sequence: CASSLSRGTEAFF.

The chain combines TRBV11-2 with TRBJ2-3; TRBD1 is a possible D gene (5 bases). V gave up 6 bases and J gave up 4 bases, with 14 bases separating them. The CDR3 is 14 residues long. Germline loops: CDR1 SGHAT, CDR2 FQNNGV. The CDR3 reads CASSNGAASDTQYF. CDR3 sequence (DNA): TGTGCCAGCAGTAATGGGGCGGCCTCAGATACGCAGTATTTT.

Concerning this clone itself: The junction shows a germline mismatch at one end, possibly a read error. This chain links TRBV5-8 with TRBJ1-5, with D unresolved. The CDR3 is 14 residues long. Germline V gene lookup returns CDR1 SGHTS and CDR2 YDEGEE. CDR3 nucleotide sequence: TGTGCCAGCAGCTTGGGAAGTAGCAACCAGCCCCAGCATTTT. Its protein is CASSLGSSNQPQHF.

The chain joins TRBV19 to TRBJ2-3, with TRBD2 as a possible D gene (5 bases). Trimming removed 5 bases from V and 2 bases from J, with 14 bases in between. The germline V gene has CDR1 LNHDA and CDR2 SQIVND (reference sequence). The CDR3 is 15 amino acids. In DNA, the CDR3 is TGTGCCAGTAGTGGGCGCGGGCACCACACAGATACGCAGTATTTT. It specifies CASSGRGHHTDTQYF.

This chain connects TRBV4-3 to TRBJ2-5; 7 nucleotides agree with TRBD2. Trimming removed 0 bases from V and 5 bases from J; junction bases left unmatched: 6. This CDR3 is 15 amino acids long. CDR1 is LGHNA, CDR2 YSLEER, per germline. CDR3 bases: TGCGCCAGCAGCCAAGATCTAGCGGCCCGGGAGACCCAGTACTTC. This sequence encodes CASSQDLAARETQYF.

The chain recombines TRBV10-3 with TRBJ2-3; unclear D gene. V was trimmed by 8 bases and J by 9 bases, leaving 9 bases between them. CDR1 is ENHRY and CDR2 is SYGVKD in the germline V gene. This CDR3 region has 10 residues. The CDR3 DNA sequence: TGTGCCATCGGTTTAGAAACGCAGTATTTT. Translating gives CAIGLETQYF.

The rearrangement links TRBV5-6 to TRBJ2-1, with TRBD2 as a possible D gene (5 bases). Trimming cost V 5 bases and J 9 bases, with 18 bases left between them. Germline V gene lookup returns CDR1 SGHDT and CDR2 YYEEEE. The CDR3 has 14 residues. CDR3 DNA sequence: TGTGCCAGCAGTCTCGGATTCGCGGGTGGTGAGCAGTTCTTC. It translates to CASSLGFAGGEQFF.

The J gene is TRBJ2-2, the V gene TRBV19; 13 bases are shared with TRBD2. The CDR3 contains 17 residues. The V gene end was trimmed by 6 bases and the J gene end by 0 bases; junction bases not matched to a gene: 4. Germline CDR1 reads LNHDA; CDR2 reads SQIVND (reference sequence). CDR3 coding DNA: TGTGCCAGTAGGACTAGCGGGAGGCCCTCGAACACCGGGGAGCTGTTTTTT. It codes for CASRTSGRPSNTGELFF.

V gene TRBV30 combines with J gene TRBJ2-1, with D uncertain. V lost 3 bases and J lost 10, with 16 bases in between. Germline lookup yields CDR1 GTSNPN and CDR2 SVGIG (reference sequence). CDR3 length: 13 amino acids. The CDR3 nucleotides are TGTGCCTGGAGATCGCCAGGCTACCGGGAGCAGTTCTTC. The encoded protein is CAWRSPGYREQFF.

The CDR3 reads CASRVAAGTDTQYF. The DNA for the CDR3 is TGTGCCAGTAGGGTGGCGGCGGGTACAGATACGCAGTATTTT. The rearrangement joins TRBV19 to TRBJ2-3; D is possibly TRBD2 (5 bases). Germline CDR1 and CDR2: LNHDA and SQIVND (reference sequence). The V end was cut by 6 bases, the J end by 3 bases, with 13 bases between. The CDR3 is made up of 14 amino acids.

Written as DNA, the CDR3 is TGTGCCAGCAGCTTCGCACTAGCGGGTGCGAACACCGGGGAGCTGTTTTTT. Amino acid sequence: CASSFALAGANTGELFF. The chain links TRBV5-6 to TRBJ2-2, with 9 bases lining up with TRBD2. V shed 2 bases, J shed 0 bases, and the junction held 5 bases outside the gene matches. The CDR3 is 17 residues long. Germline-derived CDR1 and CDR2 are SGHDT and YYEEEE.

CDR3 residues: CASSFGLAGVVETQYF. As DNA, the CDR3 is TGTGCCAGCAGTTTCGGACTAGCGGGAGTGGTTGAGACCCAGTACTTC. This chain uses TRBV28 with TRBJ2-5, with 13 bases lining up with TRBD2. The CDR3 extends over 16 amino acids. From germline, CDR1 is MDHEN and CDR2 SYDVKM. V lost 3 bases and J lost 5; bases outside the gene matches: 6.

The chain links TRBV5-4 to TRBJ1-1; D gene ambiguous. Germline V gene data show CDR1 as SGHNT and CDR2 as YYREEE (reference sequence). Trimming took 0 bases from V and 1 from J, leaving 7 bases between them. The CDR3 has 14 residues. Here the CDR3 reads CASSLAGRNTEAFF. As DNA, the CDR3 is TGTGCCAGCAGCTTGGCGGGGAGGAACACTGAAGCTTTCTTT.

Written as DNA, the CDR3 is TGCAGCGTTGGCTCAGGGGCGTCCGACAAAAACATTCAGTACTTC. Amino acid sequence: CSVGSGASDKNIQYF. J is TRBJ2-4 and V is TRBV29-1, with TRBD1 as a possible D gene (6 bases). The CDR3 is 15 residues long. From germline, CDR1 is SQVTM and CDR2 ANQGSEA. Trimming pared 4 bases from V and 3 bases from J, leaving 16 bases between.

The chain combines TRBV19 with TRBJ1-4, with TRBD1 matching over 10 bases. Looked up from germline, CDR1 is LNHDA and CDR2 is SQIVND (reference sequence). The V segment lost 8 bases and the J segment 8 bases; nucleotides outside the gene matches: 17. The CDR3 loop spans 17 amino acids. The DNA of the CDR3 is TGTGCCAGTGGAAACCGGGACAGGGGCTCCTCATGGGAAAAACTGTTTTTT. It codes for CASGNRDRGSSWEKLFF.

The sample holds one count of this clone. The J gene is TRBJ2-3, the V gene TRBV9; a possible D gene is TRBD2 (6 bases). CDR1 is SGDLS, CDR2 YYNGEE, per germline. Trimming removed 3 bases at V and 3 bases at J, with 17 bases between. There are 16 residues in the CDR3. CDR3 region: CASSALTGASTDTQYF. Here the CDR3 DNA reads TGTGCCAGCAGCGCCCTTACGGGAGCGTCGACAGATACGCAGTATTTT.

The chain joins TRBV28 to TRBJ2-3; the D gene is possibly TRBD1 (5 bases). V was shortened by 3 bases and J by 3 bases, with 13 bases between the two germline ends. The CDR3 is made up of 15 amino acids. Germline CDR1 is MDHEN and CDR2 is SYDVKM. The CDR3 loop is CASSFSGSGTDTQYF. The CDR3 DNA sequence: TGTGCCAGCAGTTTTTCAGGGTCTGGTACAGATACGCAGTATTTT.